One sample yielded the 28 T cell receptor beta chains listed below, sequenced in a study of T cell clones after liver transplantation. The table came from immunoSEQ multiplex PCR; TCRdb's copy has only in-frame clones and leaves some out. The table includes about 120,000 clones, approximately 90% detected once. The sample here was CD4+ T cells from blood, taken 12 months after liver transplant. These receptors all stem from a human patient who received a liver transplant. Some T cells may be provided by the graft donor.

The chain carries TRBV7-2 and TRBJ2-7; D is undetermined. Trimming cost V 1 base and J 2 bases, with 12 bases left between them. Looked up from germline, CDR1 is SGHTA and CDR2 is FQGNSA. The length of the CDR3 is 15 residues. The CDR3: CASSLGVTITYEQYF. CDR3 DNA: TGTGCCAGCAGCTTAGGGGTGACCATTACCTACGAGCAGTACTTC.

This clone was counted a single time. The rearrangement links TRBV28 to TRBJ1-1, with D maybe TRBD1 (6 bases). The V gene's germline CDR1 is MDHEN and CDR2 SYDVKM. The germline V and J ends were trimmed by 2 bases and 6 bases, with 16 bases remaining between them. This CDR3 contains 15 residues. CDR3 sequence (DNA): TGTGCCAGCAGTTTAGGAGGGGGGGTTGAGGCTGAAGCTTTCTTT. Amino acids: CASSLGGGVEAEAFF.

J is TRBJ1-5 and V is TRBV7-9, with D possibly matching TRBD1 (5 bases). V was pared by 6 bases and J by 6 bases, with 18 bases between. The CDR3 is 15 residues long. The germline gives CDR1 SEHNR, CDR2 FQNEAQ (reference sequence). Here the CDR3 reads CASSPTGGVGQPQHF. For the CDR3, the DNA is TGTGCCAGCAGTCCGACCGGGGGAGTCGGTCAGCCCCAGCATTTT.

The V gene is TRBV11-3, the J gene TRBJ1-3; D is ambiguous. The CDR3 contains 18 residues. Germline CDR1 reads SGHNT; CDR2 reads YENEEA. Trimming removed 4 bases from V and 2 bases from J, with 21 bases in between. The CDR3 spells CASSSPLASGPTGNTIYF. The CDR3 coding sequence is TGTGCCAGCAGCTCTCCTTTGGCCTCGGGCCCCACTGGAAACACCATATATTTT.

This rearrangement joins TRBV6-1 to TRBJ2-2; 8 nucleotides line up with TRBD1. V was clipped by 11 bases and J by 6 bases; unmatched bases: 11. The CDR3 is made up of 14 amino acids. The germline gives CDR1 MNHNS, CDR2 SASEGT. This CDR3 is CAGLLSGGSGELFF. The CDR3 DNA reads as TGTGCCGGGCTCCTGTCAGGGGGCTCCGGGGAGCTGTTTTTT.

CDR3 nucleotide sequence: TGCGCCAGCAGCTTGGGTGGGCCCAGCACAGATACGCAGTATTTT. Protein: CASSLGGPSTDTQYF. The chain employs TRBV5-1 and TRBJ2-3, with D hard to call. Germline lookup yields CDR1 SGHRS and CDR2 YFSETQ. This CDR3 has 15 amino acids. V shed 0 bases and J shed 0 bases, with 8 bases lying between them.

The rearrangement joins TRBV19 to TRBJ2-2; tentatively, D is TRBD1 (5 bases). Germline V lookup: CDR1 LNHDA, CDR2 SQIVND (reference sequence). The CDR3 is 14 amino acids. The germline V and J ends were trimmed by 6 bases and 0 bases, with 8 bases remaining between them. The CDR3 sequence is CASSVRANTGELFF. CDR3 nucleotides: TGTGCCAGTAGCGTCAGGGCGAACACCGGGGAGCTGTTTTTT.

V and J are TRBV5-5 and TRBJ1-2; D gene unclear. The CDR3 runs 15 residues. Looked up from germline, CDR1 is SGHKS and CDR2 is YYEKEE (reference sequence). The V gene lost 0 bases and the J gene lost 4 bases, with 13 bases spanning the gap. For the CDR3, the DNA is TGTGCCAGCAGCTTGGTTGCCAGTGGGCTCTATGGCTACACCTTC. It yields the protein CASSLVASGLYGYTF.

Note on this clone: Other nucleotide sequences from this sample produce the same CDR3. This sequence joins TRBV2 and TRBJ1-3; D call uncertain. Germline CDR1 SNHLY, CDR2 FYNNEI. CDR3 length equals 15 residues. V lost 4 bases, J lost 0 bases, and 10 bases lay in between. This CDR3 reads CASSGSQNSGNTIYF. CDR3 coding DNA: TGTGCCAGCAGTGGCAGCCAAAACTCTGGAAACACCATATATTTT.

CDR3 amino acids: CATSRDKGVYGYTF. CDR3 sequence (DNA): TGTGCCACCAGCAGAGATAAGGGTGTCTATGGCTACACCTTC. V gene TRBV15 combines with J gene TRBJ1-2; D not resolved. In germline, CDR1 is LNHNV, CDR2 YYDKDF (reference sequence). The CDR3 covers 14 residues. V shed 0 bases and J shed 4 bases, with 9 bases lying between them. The complete variable domain, with remaining parts taken from reference TRBV15 and TRBJ1-2, reads DAMVIQNPRYQVTQFGKPVTLSCSQTLNHNVMYWYQQKSSQAPKLLFHYYDKDFNNEADTPDNFQSRRPNTSFCFLDIRSPGLGDTAMYLCATSRDKGVYGYTFGSGTRLTVV.

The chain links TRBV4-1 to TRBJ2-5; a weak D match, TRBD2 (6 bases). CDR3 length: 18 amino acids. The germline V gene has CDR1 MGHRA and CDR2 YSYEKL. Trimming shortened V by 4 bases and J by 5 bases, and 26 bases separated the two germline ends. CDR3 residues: CASSLGSFEGGPAETQYF. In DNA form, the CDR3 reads TGCGCCAGCAGCCTCGGGAGCTTCGAGGGAGGCCCCGCGGAGACCCAGTACTTC.

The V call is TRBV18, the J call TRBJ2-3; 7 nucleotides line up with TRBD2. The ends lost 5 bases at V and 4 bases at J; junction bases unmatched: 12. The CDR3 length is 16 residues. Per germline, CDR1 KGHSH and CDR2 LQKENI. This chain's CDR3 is CASSFNRLALPDTQYF. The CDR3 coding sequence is TGTGCCAGCTCATTTAACCGACTAGCCCTCCCAGATACGCAGTATTTT.

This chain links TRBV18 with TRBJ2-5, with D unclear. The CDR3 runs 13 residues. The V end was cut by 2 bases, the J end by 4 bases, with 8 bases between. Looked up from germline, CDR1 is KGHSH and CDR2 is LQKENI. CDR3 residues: CASSPGQRETQYF. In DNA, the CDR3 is TGTGCCAGCTCACCAGGCCAGAGAGAGACCCAGTACTTC.

The DNA of the CDR3 is TGTGCCAGCTCACTATCGCGGGAAGAGACCCAGTACTTC. Its translation: CASSLSREETQYF. The chain uses TRBV18 and TRBJ2-5, with D possibly matching TRBD2 (5 bases). Trimming left V 4 bases short and J 3 bases short, with 9 bases between. This CDR3 is built from 13 residues. Germline-derived CDR1 and CDR2 are KGHSH and LQKENI.

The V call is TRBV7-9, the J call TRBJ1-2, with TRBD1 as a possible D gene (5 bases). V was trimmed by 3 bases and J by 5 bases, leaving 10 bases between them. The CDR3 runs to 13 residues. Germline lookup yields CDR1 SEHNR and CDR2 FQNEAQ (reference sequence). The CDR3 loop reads CASSFRVGYGYTF. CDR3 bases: TGTGCCAGCAGCTTCAGGGTTGGATATGGCTACACCTTC.

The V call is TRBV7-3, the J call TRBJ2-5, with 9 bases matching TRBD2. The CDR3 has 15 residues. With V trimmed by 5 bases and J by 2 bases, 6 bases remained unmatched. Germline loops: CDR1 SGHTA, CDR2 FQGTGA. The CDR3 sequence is CASSLSGSPQETQYF. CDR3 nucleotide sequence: TGTGCCAGCAGCCTTAGCGGGAGCCCTCAAGAGACCCAGTACTTC.

The CDR3: CASSLGQQGDTQYF. CDR3 nucleotides: TGCGCCAGCAGCCTTGGGCAACAGGGAGATACGCAGTATTTT. The chain is built from TRBV5-1 and TRBJ2-3, with TRBD1 as a possible D gene (6 bases). The V gene lost 4 bases and the J gene lost 5 bases, with 14 bases spanning the gap. The germline gives CDR1 SGHRS, CDR2 YFSETQ. The CDR3 has 14 residues.

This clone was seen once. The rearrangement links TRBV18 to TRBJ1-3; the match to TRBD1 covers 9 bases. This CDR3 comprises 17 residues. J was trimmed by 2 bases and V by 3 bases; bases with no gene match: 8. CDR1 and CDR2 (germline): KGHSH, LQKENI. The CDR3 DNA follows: TGTGCCAGCTCACCTCTCTCCGGGACAGGGCCTGGAAACACCATATATTTT. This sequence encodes CASSPLSGTGPGNTIYF.

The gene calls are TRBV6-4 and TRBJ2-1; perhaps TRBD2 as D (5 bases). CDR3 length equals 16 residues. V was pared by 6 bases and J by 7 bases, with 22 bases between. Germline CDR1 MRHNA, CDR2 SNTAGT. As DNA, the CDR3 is TGTGCCAGCAGCGGCCTCGACCGCGGAGGTAGTAATGAGCAGTTCTTC. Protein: CASSGLDRGGSNEQFF.

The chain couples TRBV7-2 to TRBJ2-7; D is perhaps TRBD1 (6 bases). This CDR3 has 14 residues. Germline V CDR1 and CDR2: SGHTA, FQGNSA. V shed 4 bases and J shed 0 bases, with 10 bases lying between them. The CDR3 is CASSSDRSSYEQYF. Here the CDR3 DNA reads TGTGCCAGCAGCTCGGACAGAAGCTCCTACGAGCAGTACTTC.

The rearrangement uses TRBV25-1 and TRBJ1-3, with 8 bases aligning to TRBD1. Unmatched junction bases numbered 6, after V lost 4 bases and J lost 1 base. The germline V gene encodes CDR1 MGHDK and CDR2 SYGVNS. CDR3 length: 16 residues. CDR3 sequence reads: CASSGPGQVSGNTIYF. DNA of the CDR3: TGTGCCAGCAGTGGTCCGGGACAGGTTTCTGGAAACACCATATATTTT.

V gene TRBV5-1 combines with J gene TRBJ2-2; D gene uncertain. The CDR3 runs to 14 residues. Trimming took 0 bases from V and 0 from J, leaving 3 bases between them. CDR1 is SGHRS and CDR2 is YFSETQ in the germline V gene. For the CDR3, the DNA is TGCGCCAGCAGCTTGGCCCCGAACACCGGGGAGCTGTTTTTT. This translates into CASSLAPNTGELFF.

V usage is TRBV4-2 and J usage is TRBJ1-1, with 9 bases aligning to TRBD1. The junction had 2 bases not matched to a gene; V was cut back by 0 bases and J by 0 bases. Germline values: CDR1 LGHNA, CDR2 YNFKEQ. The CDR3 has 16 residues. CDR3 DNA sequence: TGTGCCAGCAGCCAAGAGACAGGGGGGATGAACACTGAAGCTTTCTTT. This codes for CASSQETGGMNTEAFF.

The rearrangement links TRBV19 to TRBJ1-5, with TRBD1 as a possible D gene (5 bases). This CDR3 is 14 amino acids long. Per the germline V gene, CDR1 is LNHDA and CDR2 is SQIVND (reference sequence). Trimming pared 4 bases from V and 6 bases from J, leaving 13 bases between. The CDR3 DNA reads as TGTGCCAGTAGTAGGCGGGGGGAGAGTCAGCCCCAGCATTTT. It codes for CASSRRGESQPQHF.

The CDR3 here is CSVVILGLGGYTF. In DNA, the CDR3 is TGCAGCGTTGTAATCCTGGGGTTAGGTGGCTACACCTTC. The chain links TRBV29-1 to TRBJ1-2, with no clear D. From germline, CDR1 is SQVTM and CDR2 ANQGSEA. Trimming shortened V by 4 bases and J by 7 bases, and 16 bases separated the two germline ends. The CDR3 is 13 amino acids.

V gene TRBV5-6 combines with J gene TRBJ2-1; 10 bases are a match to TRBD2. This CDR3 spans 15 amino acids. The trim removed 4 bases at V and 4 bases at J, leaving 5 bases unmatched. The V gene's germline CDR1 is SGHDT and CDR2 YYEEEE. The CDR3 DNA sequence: TGTGCCAGCAGCCCAGCGGGAGGGCCATACAATGAGCAGTTCTTC. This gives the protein CASSPAGGPYNEQFF.

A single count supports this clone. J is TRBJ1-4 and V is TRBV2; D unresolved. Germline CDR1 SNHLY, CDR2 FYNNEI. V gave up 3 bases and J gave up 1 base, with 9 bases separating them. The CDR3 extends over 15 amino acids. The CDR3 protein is CASSEELLTNEKLFF. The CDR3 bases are TGTGCCAGCAGTGAGGAGCTCCTAACTAATGAAAAACTGTTTTTT.

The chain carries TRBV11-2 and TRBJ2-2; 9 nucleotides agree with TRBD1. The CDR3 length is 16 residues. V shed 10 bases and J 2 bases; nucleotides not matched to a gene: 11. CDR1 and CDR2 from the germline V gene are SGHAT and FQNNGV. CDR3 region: CATQPGTGTNTGELFF. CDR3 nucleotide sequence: TGTGCCACCCAACCCGGGACAGGGACAAACACCGGGGAGCTGTTTTTT.